The 24 T cell receptor beta chains listed next were all sequenced from one sample in a study of T cells after yellow fever vaccination. TCRdb called the 5' RACE reads again in MiXCR, with one record for every CDR3 protein. The data show about 360,000 distinct CDR3 sequences, 6% to 8% seen once. The source was PBMCs, collected 5 days after the yellow fever booster vaccination. Receptors originate from a man aged 30-40 years who received the YFV17D yellow fever vaccine.

This clonotype occurred many times. The gene calls are TRBV7-9 and TRBJ2-1; 7 bases align to TRBD2. The J segment lost 4 bases and the V segment lost 5 bases, leaving 8 bases of the junction unmatched. The CDR3 runs 15 residues. Germline V gives CDR1 SEHNR, CDR2 FQNEAQ (reference sequence). In nucleotides, the CDR3 is TGTGCCAGCAGCAGCGGGACCCCTCTTTACAATGAGCAGTTCTTC. Amino acid sequence: CASSSGTPLYNEQFF.

This clonotype was seen at least ten times. The rearrangement uses TRBV7-9 and TRBJ2-5; weak D call: TRBD1 (5 bases). V was shortened by 5 bases and J by 8 bases, with 18 bases between the two germline ends. Germline assignment: CDR1 SEHNR and CDR2 FQNEAQ (reference sequence). This CDR3 is built from 14 residues. As DNA, the CDR3 is TGTGCCAGCAGCGTATCGCAGGGTAGGGGTACCCAGTACTTC. Translated, it gives CASSVSQGRGTQYF. Variable domain in full (rest from reference TRBV7-9 and TRBJ2-5): DTGVSQNPRHKITKRGQNVTFRCDPISEHNRLYWYRQTLGQGPEFLTYFQNEAQLEKSRLLSDRFSAERPKGSFSTLEIQRTEQGDSAMYLCASSVSQGRGTQYFGPGTRLLVL.

The chain has TRBV7-9 and TRBJ2-7; D unresolved. Trimming left V 5 bases short and J 4 bases short, with 9 bases between. This CDR3 contains 12 residues. Germline loops: CDR1 SEHNR, CDR2 FQNEAQ (reference sequence). The CDR3 reads CASSPTPYEQYF. Written as DNA, the CDR3 is TGTGCCAGCAGCCCGACGCCGTACGAGCAGTACTTC.

This clonotype was detected ten times or more. The J gene is TRBJ2-7, the V gene TRBV7-9; D is tentatively TRBD1 or TRBD2 (5 bases each). Germline-derived CDR1 and CDR2 are SEHNR and FQNEAQ (reference sequence). The CDR3 is 15 amino acids. V was clipped by 5 bases and J by 5 bases, with 19 bases between them. The chain's CDR3 is CASSPPGTIGDEQYF. The DNA for the CDR3 is TGTGCCAGCAGCCCACCCGGGACGATCGGCGACGAGCAGTACTTC.

This clonotype was seen many times. The chain combines TRBV6-2 or TRBV6-3 with TRBJ1-5, with 8 bases aligning to TRBD1. The CDR3 is made up of 15 amino acids. With V trimmed by 7 bases and J by 2 bases, 7 bases remained unmatched. Germline loops: CDR1 MNHEY, CDR2 SVGEGT. In DNA, the CDR3 is TGTGCCAGCAAGCAGCCGGGACAGGGCAATCAGCCCCAGCATTTT. Translating it yields CASKQPGQGNQPQHF.

This clonotype was counted many times. J is TRBJ2-1 and V is TRBV20-1, with D possibly being TRBD2 (5 bases). The germline V and J ends were trimmed by 2 bases and 5 bases, with 10 bases remaining between them. This CDR3 is 13 amino acids long. CDR1 and CDR2 (germline): DFQATT, SNEGSKA (reference sequence). The CDR3, as DNA: TGCAGTGCTAGAACTAGTGCCGACAATGAGCAGTTCTTC. It encodes CSARTSADNEQFF.

Ten or more counts support this clonotype. The chain couples TRBV5-1 to TRBJ2-5; 11 bases agree with TRBD2. Germline loops: CDR1 SGHRS, CDR2 YFSETQ. This CDR3 has 16 amino acids. V trimming: 4 bases; J trimming: 5 bases; junction bases outside the gene matches: 10. In DNA, the CDR3 is TGCGCCAGCAGCAAAGTTAGCGGGAGGGCCTGGGAGACCCAGTACTTC. This translates into CASSKVSGRAWETQYF.

This clonotype was observed a handful of times. The chain is built from TRBV20-1 and TRBJ2-7; 7 bases are shared with TRBD2. Trimming cost V 5 bases and J 9 bases; bases outside gene matches: 13. Germline V gives CDR1 DFQATT, CDR2 SNEGSKA (reference sequence). The CDR3 sequence is 13 residues long. The CDR3 DNA follows: TGCAGTGCTGAGAAGCGGGAAGATGGAATGCAGTACTTC. It translates to CSAEKREDGMQYF.

This clonotype was seen more than once but under ten times. The chain joins TRBV29-1 to TRBJ2-7; D is unresolved. CDR1 SQVTM and CDR2 ANQGSEA come from the germline V gene. CDR3 length equals 12 residues. V was trimmed by 7 bases and J by 3 bases, leaving 13 bases between them. CDR3 residues: CSGLVADYEQYF. For the CDR3, the DNA is TGCAGCGGGTTGGTAGCTGACTACGAGCAGTACTTC.

There are many counts of this clonotype. This rearrangement joins TRBV5-1 to TRBJ2-6; D gene ambiguous. CDR1 and CDR2 from the germline V gene are SGHRS and YFSETQ. This CDR3 is 16 amino acids long. The germline V and J ends were trimmed by 0 bases and 0 bases, with 7 bases remaining between them. CDR3: CASSLGADSGANVLTF. CDR3 in DNA: TGCGCCAGCAGCTTGGGTGCGGACTCTGGGGCCAACGTCCTGACTTTC.

This clonotype was detected ten times or more. This sequence joins TRBV7-2 and TRBJ2-1, with 13 positions matching TRBD2. This CDR3 has 15 amino acids. Per germline, CDR1 SGHTA and CDR2 FQGNSA. The junction had 5 bases not matched to a gene; V was cut back by 0 bases and J by 12 bases. CDR3 amino acids: CASSLAGLAGVGQFF. CDR3 nucleotides: TGTGCCAGCAGCTTAGCCGGACTAGCGGGAGTAGGGCAGTTCTTC.

In this sample, this clonotype turned up once. The chain employs TRBV4-3 and TRBJ1-1; TRBD1 agrees at 7 bases. The CDR3 has 15 amino acids. Germline V gene data show CDR1 as LGHNA and CDR2 as YSLEER. With 0 bases clipped from V and 5 bases from J, the junction kept 6 bases outside the gene matches. For the CDR3, the DNA is TGCGCCAGCAGCCAAGAGCCTTCAGGGGGTACTGAAGCTTTCTTT. This codes for CASSQEPSGGTEAFF.

This clonotype was seen repeatedly, ten times or more. This chain joins TRBV5-1 and TRBJ2-6; D gene uncertain. There are 13 residues in the CDR3. V dropped 6 bases and J dropped 1 base, with 5 bases sitting between them. The germline gives CDR1 SGHRS, CDR2 YFSETQ. CDR3 in DNA: TGCGCCAGCACCCCTTCTGGGGCCAACGTCCTGACTTTC. Protein sequence: CASTPSGANVLTF.

Many counts were recorded for this clonotype. The V gene is TRBV7-6, the J gene TRBJ2-1, with 9 bases identical to TRBD1. This CDR3 spans 16 amino acids. Trimming cost V 5 bases and J 7 bases; bases outside gene matches: 12. Germline assignment: CDR1 SGHVS and CDR2 FNYEAQ. For the CDR3, the DNA is TGTGCCAGCAGCACCAAGCCGGGGGGACAGGGTAATGAGCAGTTCTTC. Translated, it gives CASSTKPGGQGNEQFF.

This clonotype has more than one count but fewer than ten. This sequence joins TRBV7-2 and TRBJ2-3, with TRBD2 matching 8 bases. CDR3 length: 17 residues. V was clipped by 1 base and J by 1 base; unmatched bases: 7. Germline CDR1 SGHTA, CDR2 FQGNSA. CDR3 in DNA: TGTGCCAGCAGCTTAGGGACTAGCTCAGCGGGCACAGATACGCAGTATTTT. This encodes CASSLGTSSAGTDTQYF.

V and J are TRBV6-1 and TRBJ1-3, with a tentative D call TRBD1 (5 bases). Per germline, CDR1 MNHNS and CDR2 SASEGT. Deletions cut 8 bases from V and 0 bases from J, with 11 bases between. CDR3 size: 14 residues. The DNA for the CDR3 is TGTGCCAGCGGGGGGTCTGTCTCTGGAAACACCATATATTTT. Encoded protein: CASGGSVSGNTIYF.

This clonotype turned up a few times. This chain joins TRBV7-9 and TRBJ1-1; D not certain. The germline V and J ends were trimmed by 4 bases and 1 base, with 10 bases remaining between them. Germline V CDR1 and CDR2: SEHNR, FQNEAQ (reference sequence). The CDR3 is 14 amino acids. In DNA form, the CDR3 reads TGTGCCAGCAGCTCTGGATGGTCGAACACTGAAGCTTTCTTT. This translates into CASSSGWSNTEAFF.

There are many counts of this clonotype. The J gene is TRBJ2-7, the V gene TRBV13, with D possibly matching TRBD2 (5 bases). Germline CDR1 is PRHDT and CDR2 is FYEKMQ (reference sequence). Trimming removed 1 base at V and 5 bases at J, with 12 bases between. The CDR3 sequence is 14 residues long. The CDR3 nucleotides read TGTGCCAGCAGCTTAGTGGAGGCGATGGACGAGCAGTACTTC. Translating gives CASSLVEAMDEQYF.

This chain connects TRBV7-2 to TRBJ2-5; a possible D gene is TRBD2 (6 bases). Trimming took 5 bases from V and 4 from J, leaving 11 bases between them. The CDR3 is made up of 13 amino acids. Germline V gene data show CDR1 as SGHTA and CDR2 as FQGNSA. In DNA, the CDR3 is TGTGCCAGCAGCCTCCCGGGAGTAGAGACCCAGTACTTC. This gives the protein CASSLPGVETQYF.

This clonotype appeared a single time. V gene TRBV5-1 combines with J gene TRBJ2-1; unclear D gene. Germline V gene sequence: CDR1 SGHRS, CDR2 YFSETQ. The CDR3 covers 13 residues. Trimming stripped 2 bases from V and 5 bases from J, with 8 bases between. The CDR3 DNA reads TGCGCCAGCAGCTTCTTAAGCAACAATGAGCAGTTCTTC. It translates to CASSFLSNNEQFF.

This clonotype was counted only a few times. The chain recombines TRBV7-3 with TRBJ2-1; unclear D gene. The V gene's germline CDR1 is SGHTA and CDR2 FQGTGA. The V and J ends lost 5 bases and 5 bases respectively, with 13 bases between them. The CDR3 runs to 14 residues. CDR3 bases: TGTGCCAGCAGCAGTTACGAGAGCGACAATGAGCAGTTCTTC. Its protein is CASSSYESDNEQFF.

This clonotype was counted ten times or more. The rearrangement links TRBV6-9 to TRBJ2-3; TRBD2 agrees at 8 bases. The V and J ends lost 5 bases and 5 bases, in that order; junction bases with no gene match: 6. The length of the CDR3 is 14 residues. In germline, CDR1 is MNHGY, CDR2 SVAAGI. The CDR3 here is CASSLSGTIDTQYF. The CDR3, as DNA: TGTGCCAGCAGTCTTAGCGGGACGATAGATACGCAGTATTTT.

CDR3 amino acids: CASSYSFLGSYEQYF. The CDR3 DNA reads as TGTGCCAGCAGTTACTCCTTTCTCGGCTCCTACGAGCAGTACTTC. V is TRBV6-5 and J is TRBJ2-7; D is undetermined. CDR1 and CDR2 (germline): MNHEY, SVGAGI. Trimming cost V 0 bases and J 0 bases, with 9 bases left between them. This CDR3 is 15 amino acids long.

V usage is TRBV15 and J usage is TRBJ2-7, with 7 bases that match TRBD2. The germline CDR1 and CDR2 sequences are LNHNV and YYDKDF (reference sequence). The trim removed 5 bases at V and 3 bases at J, leaving 10 bases unmatched. This CDR3 is 15 amino acids long. CDR3 in amino acids: CATSLAGTKDYEQYF. CDR3 nucleotide sequence: TGTGCCACCAGCCTAGCCGGGACTAAAGACTACGAGCAGTACTTC.